The next 18 T cell receptor beta chains were all read from a single sample in a study of Ad26.COV2.S vaccination and SARS-CoV-2 variants (dated by TCRdb to 2020 to 2022). Receptors were amplified or captured by the immunoSEQ multiplex PCR assay. Sourced from immuneACCESS, this table was stored by TCRdb with only in-frame sequences that have V and J called. A share of the clones is absent; for the studies checked, an unresolved V gene accounts for under half, and the remainder has no known explanation. For this sample the table gives approximately 350,000 clones, of which roughly 85% were detected only once. Nearly 7.5% of the sample rests with the top ten. The label giving this sample's treatment or condition can be read as: roughly 19 received Ad26.COV2.S at low or high dose, single or two shots; several received placebo; per-sample allocation not given. Repertoires of vaccine and placebo recipients were sequenced from samples collected on day 63 after the first injection.

The input for sequencing was peripheral blood, taken in a trial of Ad26.COV2.S vaccine versus placebo. The receptors derive from a person aged 18-65 years who received the Ad26.COV2.S COVID-19 vaccine or a placebo.

This clone has a handful of counts. This chain connects TRBV27 to TRBJ1-5; the match to TRBD1 covers 7 bases. The CDR3 extends over 15 amino acids. Germline V gives CDR1 MNHEY, CDR2 SMNVEV (reference sequence). Losses at the gene ends were 4 bases for V and 2 bases for J; bases not matched to a gene: 5. CDR3 amino acids: CASSSTTGGNQPQHF. CDR3 DNA sequence: TGTGCCAGCAGTTCCACCACAGGGGGCAATCAGCCCCAGCATTTT.

This clone appeared many times. The gene calls are TRBV6-2 or TRBV6-3 and TRBJ2-1; 8 bases align to TRBD2. This CDR3 is built from 14 residues. Germline V gene data show CDR1 as MNHEY and CDR2 as SVGEGT. Losses at the gene ends were 5 bases for V and 5 bases for J; bases not matched to a gene: 5. The CDR3 region has the DNA TGTGCCAGCAGTGGACTAGCCGAGAACAATGAGCAGTTCTTC. Its protein product is CASSGLAENNEQFF.

The rearrangement uses TRBV3-1 (or the pseudogene TRBV3-2) and TRBJ2-5; no clear D. This CDR3 spans 14 amino acids. The germline V gene encodes CDR1 LGHDT and CDR2 YNNKEL (reference sequence). Between the trimmed V and J ends, which lost 0 bases and 2 bases, there was a span of 7 bases. CDR3 protein: CASSQENLQETQYF. The DNA of the CDR3 is TGTGCCAGCAGCCAAGAGAATTTGCAAGAGACCCAGTACTTC.

CDR3 sequence: CASSLSWTGGNQPQHF. In DNA form, the CDR3 reads TGTGCCAGCAGTTTATCTTGGACAGGGGGGAATCAGCCCCAGCATTTT. The chain carries TRBV27 and TRBJ1-5; 10 bases line up with TRBD1. After removal of 0 bases from V and 4 bases from J, the junction contained 3 bases not matched to a gene. In germline, CDR1 is MNHEY, CDR2 SMNVEV (reference sequence). This CDR3 region has 16 residues.

The chain combines TRBV13 with TRBJ1-2; D ambiguous. Germline V gene sequence: CDR1 PRHDT, CDR2 FYEKMQ (reference sequence). Trimming took off 7 bases at V and 1 base at J, with 16 bases between the two ends. CDR3 length: 15 residues. The DNA for the CDR3 is TGTGCCAGCACCCAATTGCCGGGCAATAACTATGGCTACACCTTC. It specifies CASTQLPGNNYGYTF.

This clone was recorded once. The chain employs TRBV6-5 and TRBJ2-3, with unresolved D. V lost 2 bases and J lost 10, with 7 bases in between. Germline V lookup: CDR1 MNHEY, CDR2 SVGAGI. This CDR3 has 11 amino acids. The CDR3 region is CASSYRAAQYF. Written as DNA, the CDR3 is TGTGCCAGCAGTTACCGGGCGGCGCAGTATTTT.

This chain joins TRBV7-3 and TRBJ2-5, with 7 bases aligning to TRBD2. The CDR3 consists of 13 residues. Per germline, CDR1 SGHTA and CDR2 FQGTGA. Germline trimming cut 5 bases from V and 5 bases from J; bases unmatched to any gene: 5. CDR3 coding DNA: TGTGCCAGCAGCCGAGGACTAGAGGAGACCCAGTACTTC. Protein sequence: CASSRGLEETQYF.

The CDR3: CASSLGTGGAYEQYF. CDR3 DNA: TGTGCCAGCAGCTTAGGGACAGGTGGCGCCTACGAGCAGTACTTC. This chain uses TRBV7-8 with TRBJ2-7; TRBD1 matches at 7 bases. V shed 1 base and J 2 bases; nucleotides not matched to a gene: 5. The CDR3 covers 15 residues. Germline V gene data show CDR1 as SGHVS and CDR2 as FQNEAQ.

The chain joins TRBV2 to TRBJ2-2; D is uncertain. The CDR3 runs to 13 residues. Looked up from germline, CDR1 is SNHLY and CDR2 is FYNNEI. The V end was cut by 7 bases, the J end by 3 bases, with 9 bases between. CDR3 residues: CASISEYTGELFF. The CDR3 DNA follows: TGTGCCAGCATATCAGAGTACACCGGGGAGCTGTTTTTT.

This rearrangement joins TRBV5-1 to TRBJ2-3, with TRBD2 matching over 7 bases. V lost 2 bases and J lost 2; bases outside the gene matches: 11. The CDR3 is 17 residues long. Germline V gene data show CDR1 as SGHRS and CDR2 as YFSETQ. CDR3 sequence (DNA): TGCGCCAGCAGCTTCACCCTCGGAGCGGGGTCCACAGATACGCAGTATTTT. Its translation: CASSFTLGAGSTDTQYF.

There are a few counts of this clone. J is TRBJ1-6 and V is TRBV7-2; D gene unclear. V lost 1 base, J lost 10 bases, and 11 bases lay in between. Per germline, CDR1 SGHTA and CDR2 FQGNSA. This CDR3 is built from 14 residues. The CDR3 DNA is TGTGCCAGCAGCTTAGGACGGAGAAACTCACCCCTCCACTTT. This encodes CASSLGRRNSPLHF.

This chain uses TRBV5-6 with TRBJ2-5; 8 bases are shared with TRBD1. The V gene's germline CDR1 is SGHDT and CDR2 YYEEEE. The ends lost 4 bases at V and 5 bases at J; junction bases unmatched: 10. The CDR3 has 15 amino acids. This CDR3 reads CASSPQTGAEETQYF. The CDR3 DNA reads TGTGCCAGCAGCCCCCAGACAGGGGCGGAGGAGACCCAGTACTTC.

This rearrangement joins TRBV2 to TRBJ2-3; 12 nucleotides match TRBD2. Losses at the gene ends were 4 bases for V and 0 bases for J; bases not matched to a gene: 5. Germline CDR1 SNHLY, CDR2 FYNNEI. This CDR3 has 17 amino acids. DNA of the CDR3: TGTGCCAGCAGTGTTACTAGCGGGGGGCTTAGCACAGATACGCAGTATTTT. Translated, it gives CASSVTSGGLSTDTQYF.

The J gene is TRBJ1-6, the V gene TRBV7-2; 7 bases agree with TRBD1. The germline V gene encodes CDR1 SGHTA and CDR2 FQGNSA. With 1 base clipped from V and 9 bases from J, the junction kept 6 bases outside the gene matches. The CDR3 spans 15 residues. In DNA, the CDR3 is TGTGCCAGCAGCTTAGAGGGGACAGTAAGTTCACCCCTCCACTTT. Translated: CASSLEGTVSSPLHF.

The chain uses TRBV6-5 and TRBJ2-7, with TRBD1 identical over 8 bases. Trimming at V came to 7 bases and at J to 0 bases, leaving 5 bases not matched to a gene. The CDR3 runs to 14 residues. Germline-derived CDR1 and CDR2 are MNHEY and SVGAGI. The CDR3: CASTRTGNSYEQYF. The CDR3 nucleotides are TGTGCCAGCACCCGGACAGGGAACTCCTACGAGCAGTACTTC.

This clone was counted only a few times. Other nucleotide sequences in the sample specify the same CDR3. The rearrangement joins TRBV19 to TRBJ1-2; tentative D call: TRBD1 (6 bases). Trimming took off 3 bases at V and 4 bases at J, with 9 bases between the two ends. The germline gives CDR1 LNHDA, CDR2 SQIVND (reference sequence). The CDR3 covers 13 residues. CDR3 nucleotides: TGTGCCAGTAGTATGGGGGGCGTCTATGGCTACACCTTC. The encoded protein is CASSMGGVYGYTF.

The chain is built from TRBV20-1 and TRBJ2-3; D remains unclear. There are 11 residues in the CDR3. The V and J ends lost 3 bases and 11 bases respectively, with 12 bases between them. Per germline, CDR1 DFQATT and CDR2 SNEGSKA (reference sequence). The CDR3 protein is CSASGLGMQYF. The CDR3 coding sequence is TGCAGTGCTAGCGGCCTAGGGATGCAGTATTTT.

This clone occurred once. The rearrangement joins TRBV2 to TRBJ1-1, with TRBD1 matching over 9 bases. The CDR3 runs 12 residues. Per the germline V gene, CDR1 is SNHLY and CDR2 is FYNNEI. V gave up 8 bases and J gave up 7 bases; unmatched junction bases: 5. As DNA, the CDR3 is TGTGCCAGCGGAATGGACAGGGGTGAAGCTTTCTTT. This encodes CASGMDRGEAFF.